These T cell receptor beta chains were read from a single sample in a study of PD-1 blockade in classical Hodgkin lymphoma. Profiling relied on immunoSEQ multiplex PCR, and the TCRdb table lists in-frame clones only, not all of them. The sample yields some 70,000 clones, 85% to 95% seen once. Sequences were obtained from peripheral blood mononuclear cells (PBMCs). These receptor sequences come from a human donor with classical Hodgkin lymphoma. CDR3s include the opening cysteine and the closing phenylalanine or tryptophan. Each record gives: V gene, clone size, D gene, J gene, CDR3 DNA, CDR3 protein. The D gene is left open where the match is weak. Clone size appears in some rows only: once, few, many, or a class for an expanded clone.

>TRBV21-1|NA|NA|TRBJ2-7
TGTGCCAGCAGTCCCAACGGTCTTTGGCAGGGACGTCCCCAGGCGGGATCTTCCGAGCAGTACTTC
CASSPNGLWQGRPQAGSSEQYF
>TRBV29-1|NA|TRBD1|TRBJ1-1
TGCAGCGTTACAGGGGGCCTGAACACTGAAGCTTTCTTT
CSVTGGLNTEAFF
>TRBV5-6|NA|NA|TRBJ2-1
TGTGCCAGCAGCTGGAGGGATGAGCAGTTCTTC
CASSWRDEQFF
>TRBV10-3|NA|NA|TRBJ1-1
TGTGCCATCACTAATGGTTACACTGAAGCTTTCTTT
CAITNGYTEAFF
>TRBV7-2|NA|NA|TRBJ2-7
TGTGCCAGCAGCTTAACTGCAAGCTCCTACGAGCAGTACTTC
CASSLTASSYEQYF
>TRBV6-1|once|TRBD1|TRBJ1-1
TGTGCCAGCATGCTGGGACAGGGGATCACTGAAGCTTTCTTT
CASMLGQGITEAFF
>TRBV6-1|medium-sized|TRBD1|TRBJ1-1
TGTGCCAGCCGGGACAGCGAGAACACTGAAGCTTTCTTT
CASRDSENTEAFF
>TRBV14|NA|NA|TRBJ1-2
TGTGCCAGCAGCCTTTTAGTGAACTATGGCTACACCTTC
CASSLLVNYGYTF
>TRBV9|NA|TRBD2|TRBJ2-7
TGTGCCAGCAGCGTAGCCCCTAGCGGGAGGGCCCACCCAGGGGAGCAGTACTTC
CASSVAPSGRAHPGEQYF
>TRBV2|NA|TRBD1|TRBJ2-2
TGTGCCAGCAGCCGACAGGGGTCCGGGGAGCTGTTTTTT
CASSRQGSGELFF
>TRBV6-4|NA|TRBD1|TRBJ1-2
TGTGCCAGCAGCGGGACAGAAACGGGCTACACCTTC
CASSGTETGYTF
>TRBV29-1|NA|TRBD1|TRBJ1-2
TGCAGCGTTGGAGAGGGGACAGGGGCTAGATATGGCTACACCTTC
CSVGEGTGARYGYTF
>TRBV7-2|NA|NA|TRBJ1-4
TGTGCCAGCAGCTTAGAATTCGGGGATGCTTACGAAAAACTGTTTTTT
CASSLEFGDAYEKLFF
>TRBV11-2|NA|NA|TRBJ1-1
TGTGCCAGCAGCTTAGGGCGGACTGAAGCTTTCTTT
CASSLGRTEAFF
>TRBV29-1|NA|NA|TRBJ2-1
TGCAGCGTCGAACAAACTAGTTTTGGTGAGCAGTTCTTC
CSVEQTSFGEQFF
>TRBV28|NA|NA|TRBJ1-4
TGTGCCAGCAGTTTGTTGGGCGTTGCAACTAATGAAAAACTGTTTTTT
CASSLLGVATNEKLFF
>TRBV11-2|few|TRBD1|TRBJ1-5
TGTGCCAGCAGCTCAGGACAGGGCAGTCAGCCCCAGCATTTT
CASSSGQGSQPQHF
>TRBV6-6|NA|NA|TRBJ2-7
TGTGCCAGCATGGGTAACGAGCAGTACTTC
CASMGNEQYF